This T cell receptor (beta chain) emerged from a study of blood T cell repertoires in COVID-19. Only in-frame clones appear in the TCRdb table, and some are missing; sequencing was by immunoSEQ multiplex PCR. The table records tens of thousands of clones, 70% to 90% of them present only once. CDR3 length: 16 amino acids. Trimming stripped 0 bases from V and 5 bases from J, with 13 bases between. From germline, CDR1 is MNHEY and CDR2 SVGAGI. Seattle patients were enrolled during active infection and followed longitudinally. This clonotype was sampled from a man aged 45-65 years with COVID-19, enrolled during active disease. The chain uses TRBV6-5 and TRBJ2-2; tentatively, D is TRBD2 (7 bases). Sample: peripheral blood. The CDR3 DNA is TGTGCCAGCAGTTACTCGAAGGGGGGGCGTACCGGGGAGCTGTTTTTT. This sequence encodes CASSYSKGGRTGELFF.